Reported below is one T cell receptor beta chain. This sample stems from a study of neoadjuvant anti-PD-1 for oral cavity cancer. The CDR3 extends over 15 amino acids. CDR1 MNHEY and CDR2 SVGAGI come from the germline V gene. The V and J ends lost 8 bases and 4 bases respectively, with 15 bases between them. Time point: after neoadjuvant nivolumab, at surgical resection. The data were produced by immunoSEQ multiplex PCR, yet TCRdb's version contains in-frame clones alone and is incomplete. The data contain more than 25,000 clones, around four fifths of them singletons. The sequencing used PBMCs, collected after nivolumab (anti-PD-1) treatment. The clonotype originates from a person aged 40 to 85 with oral cavity squamous cell carcinoma. This chain uses TRBV6-5 with TRBJ2-6, with D possibly TRBD2 on 5 matching bases. In DNA form, the CDR3 reads TGTGCCAGCGGATCCGCGGGTGGGGGGGCCAACGTCCTGACTTTC. Translated: CASGSAGGGANVLTF.